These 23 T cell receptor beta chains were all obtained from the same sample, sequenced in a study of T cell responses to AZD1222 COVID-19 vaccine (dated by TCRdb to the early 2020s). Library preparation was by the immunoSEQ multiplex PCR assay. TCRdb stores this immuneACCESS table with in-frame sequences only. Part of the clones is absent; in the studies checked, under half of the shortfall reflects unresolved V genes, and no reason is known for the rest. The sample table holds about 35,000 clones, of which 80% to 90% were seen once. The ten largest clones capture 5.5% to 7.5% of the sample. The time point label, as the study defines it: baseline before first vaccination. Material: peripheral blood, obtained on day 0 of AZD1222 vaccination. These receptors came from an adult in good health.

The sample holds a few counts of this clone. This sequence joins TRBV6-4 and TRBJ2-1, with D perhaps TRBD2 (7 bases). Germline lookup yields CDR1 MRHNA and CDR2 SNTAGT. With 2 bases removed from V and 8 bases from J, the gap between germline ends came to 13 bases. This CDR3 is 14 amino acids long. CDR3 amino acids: CASSDRGGMDEQFF. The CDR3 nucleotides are TGTGCCAGCAGTGACAGGGGGGGCATGGATGAGCAGTTCTTC.

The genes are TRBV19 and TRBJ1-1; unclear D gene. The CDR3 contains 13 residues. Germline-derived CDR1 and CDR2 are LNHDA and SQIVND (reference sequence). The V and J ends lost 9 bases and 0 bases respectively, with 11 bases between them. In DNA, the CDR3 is TGTGCCAGCGAAAACAGCCTGAACACTGAAGCTTTCTTT. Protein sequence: CASENSLNTEAFF.

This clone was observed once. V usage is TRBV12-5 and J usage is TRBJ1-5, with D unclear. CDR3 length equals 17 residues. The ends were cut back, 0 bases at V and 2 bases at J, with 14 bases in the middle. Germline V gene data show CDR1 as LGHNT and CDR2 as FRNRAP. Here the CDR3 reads CASGLVQGLMGNQPQHF. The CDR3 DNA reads TGTGCTAGTGGTTTGGTACAAGGGTTGATGGGCAATCAGCCCCAGCATTTT. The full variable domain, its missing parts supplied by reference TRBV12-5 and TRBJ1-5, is DARVTQTPRHKVTEMGQEVTMRCQPILGHNTVFWYRQTMMQGLELLAYFRNRAPLDDSGMPKDRFSAEMPDATLATLKIQPSEPRDSAVYFCASGLVQGLMGNQPQHFGDGTRLSIL.

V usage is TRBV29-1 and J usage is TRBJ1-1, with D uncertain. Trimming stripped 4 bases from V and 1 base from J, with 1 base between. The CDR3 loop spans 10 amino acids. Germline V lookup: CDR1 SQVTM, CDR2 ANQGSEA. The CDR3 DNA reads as TGCAGCGTTGCGAACACTGAAGCTTTCTTT. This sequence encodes CSVANTEAFF.

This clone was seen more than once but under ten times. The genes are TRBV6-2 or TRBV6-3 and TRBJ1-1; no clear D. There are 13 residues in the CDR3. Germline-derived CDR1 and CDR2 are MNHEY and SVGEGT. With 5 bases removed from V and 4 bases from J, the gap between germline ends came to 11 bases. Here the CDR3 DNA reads TGTGCCAGCAGTGAGTTTCGGGGCACTGAAGCTTTCTTT. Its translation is CASSEFRGTEAFF.

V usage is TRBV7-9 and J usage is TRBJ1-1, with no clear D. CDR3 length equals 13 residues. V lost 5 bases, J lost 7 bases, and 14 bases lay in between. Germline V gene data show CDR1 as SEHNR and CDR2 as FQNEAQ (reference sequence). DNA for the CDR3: TGTGCCAGCAGCACCGCAAGGGCCCTTGAAGCTTTCTTT. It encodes CASSTARALEAFF.

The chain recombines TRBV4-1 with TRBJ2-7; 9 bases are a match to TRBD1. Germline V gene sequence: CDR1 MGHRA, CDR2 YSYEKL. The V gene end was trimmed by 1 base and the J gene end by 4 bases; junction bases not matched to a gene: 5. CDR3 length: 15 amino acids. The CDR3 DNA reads TGCGCCAGCAGCCAAGTGTACAGGGGGCAGTACGAGCAGTACTTC. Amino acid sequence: CASSQVYRGQYEQYF.

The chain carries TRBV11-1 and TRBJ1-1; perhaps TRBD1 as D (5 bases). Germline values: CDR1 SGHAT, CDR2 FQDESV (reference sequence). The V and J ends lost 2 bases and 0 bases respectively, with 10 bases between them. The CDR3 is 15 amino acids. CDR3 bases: TGTGCCAGCAGCTTATTGGGACCGATGAACACTGAAGCTTTCTTT. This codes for CASSLLGPMNTEAFF.

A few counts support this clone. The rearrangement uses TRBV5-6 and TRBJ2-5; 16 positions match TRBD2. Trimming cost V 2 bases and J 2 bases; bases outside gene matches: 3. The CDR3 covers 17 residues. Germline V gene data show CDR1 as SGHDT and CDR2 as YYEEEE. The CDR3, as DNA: TGTGCCAGCAGCTTTCCGGGACTAGCGGGGGGGCAAGAGACCCAGTACTTC. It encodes CASSFPGLAGGQETQYF. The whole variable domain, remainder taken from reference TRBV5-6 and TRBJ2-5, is DAGVTQSPTHLIKTRGQQVTLRCSPKSGHDTVSWYQQALGQGPQFIFQYYEEEERQRGNFPDRFSGHQFPNYSSELNVNALLLGDSALYLCASSFPGLAGGQETQYFGPGTRLLVL.

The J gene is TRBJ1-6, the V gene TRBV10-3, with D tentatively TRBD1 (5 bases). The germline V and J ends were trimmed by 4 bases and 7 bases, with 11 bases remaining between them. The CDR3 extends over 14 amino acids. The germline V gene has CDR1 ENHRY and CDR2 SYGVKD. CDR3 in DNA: TGTGCCATCAGTGTGGGCAGGACAAATTCACCCCTCCACTTT. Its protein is CAISVGRTNSPLHF.

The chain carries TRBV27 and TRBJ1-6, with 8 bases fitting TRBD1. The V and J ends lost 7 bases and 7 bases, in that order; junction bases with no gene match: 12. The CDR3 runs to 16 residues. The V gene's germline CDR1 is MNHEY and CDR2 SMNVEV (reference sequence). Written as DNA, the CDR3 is TGTGCCAGCACCGACAGGGGCGGGCATGGGAATTCACCCCTCCACTTT. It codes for CASTDRGGHGNSPLHF.

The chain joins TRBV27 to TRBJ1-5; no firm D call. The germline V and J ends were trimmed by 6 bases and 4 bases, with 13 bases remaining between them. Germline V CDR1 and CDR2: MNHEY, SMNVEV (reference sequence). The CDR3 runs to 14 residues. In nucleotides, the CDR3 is TGTGCCAGCAGGGGAACGACTGGGAATCAGCCCCAGCATTTT. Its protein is CASRGTTGNQPQHF.

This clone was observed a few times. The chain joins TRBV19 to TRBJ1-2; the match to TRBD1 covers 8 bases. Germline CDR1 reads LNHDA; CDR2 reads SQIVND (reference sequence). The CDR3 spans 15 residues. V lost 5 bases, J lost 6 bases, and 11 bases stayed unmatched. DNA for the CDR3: TGTGCCAGTAGTCCGCTCTCCGGGACAGGAAATGGCTACACCTTC. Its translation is CASSPLSGTGNGYTF. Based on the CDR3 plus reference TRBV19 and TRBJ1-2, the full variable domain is DGGITQSPKYLFRKEGQNVTLSCEQNLNHDAMYWYRQDPGQGLRLIYYSQIVNDFQKGDIAEGYSVSREKKESFPLTVTSAQKNPTAFYLCASSPLSGTGNGYTFGSGTRLTVV.

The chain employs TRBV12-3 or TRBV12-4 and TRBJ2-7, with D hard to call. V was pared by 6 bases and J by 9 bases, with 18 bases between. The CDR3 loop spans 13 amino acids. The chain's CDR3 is CASRAPGDRRQYF. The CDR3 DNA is TGTGCCAGCAGGGCACCGGGCGATAGAAGGCAGTACTTC.

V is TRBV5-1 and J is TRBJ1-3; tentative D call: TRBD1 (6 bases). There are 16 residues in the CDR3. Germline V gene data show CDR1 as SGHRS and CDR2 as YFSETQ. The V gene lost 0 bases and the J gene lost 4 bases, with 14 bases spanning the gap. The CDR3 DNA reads TGCGCCAGCAGCTTGGCGGACAGACCGAGGGGAAACACCATATATTTT. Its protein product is CASSLADRPRGNTIYF.

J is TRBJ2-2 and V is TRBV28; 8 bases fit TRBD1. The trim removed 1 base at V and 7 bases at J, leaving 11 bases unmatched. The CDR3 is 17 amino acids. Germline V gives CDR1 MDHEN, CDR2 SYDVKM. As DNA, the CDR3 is TGTGCCAGCAGTTTATCTTTGGACAGGGAAAGGGACGGGGAGCTGTTTTTT. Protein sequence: CASSLSLDRERDGELFF.

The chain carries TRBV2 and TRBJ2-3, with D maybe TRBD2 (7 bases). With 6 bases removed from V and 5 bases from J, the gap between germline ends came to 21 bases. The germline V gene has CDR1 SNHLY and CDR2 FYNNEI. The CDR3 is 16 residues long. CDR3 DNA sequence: TGTGCCAGCAGATACTCGAGGGGGGGCGCGAGAGATACGCAGTATTTT. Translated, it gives CASRYSRGGARDTQYF.

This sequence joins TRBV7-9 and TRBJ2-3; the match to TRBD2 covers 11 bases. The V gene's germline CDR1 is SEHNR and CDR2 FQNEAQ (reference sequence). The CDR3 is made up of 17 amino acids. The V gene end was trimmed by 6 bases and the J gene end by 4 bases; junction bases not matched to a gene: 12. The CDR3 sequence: CASSPGVSSGGSDTQYF. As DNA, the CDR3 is TGTGCCAGCAGTCCAGGGGTATCTAGCGGGGGGTCAGATACGCAGTATTTT.

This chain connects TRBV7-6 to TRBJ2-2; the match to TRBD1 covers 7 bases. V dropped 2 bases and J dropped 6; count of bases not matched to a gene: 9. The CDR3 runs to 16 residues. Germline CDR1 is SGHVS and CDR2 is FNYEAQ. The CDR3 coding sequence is TGTGCCAGCAGCTTACAACAGGGGAATGAAGCCGGGGAGCTGTTTTTT. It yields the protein CASSLQQGNEAGELFF.

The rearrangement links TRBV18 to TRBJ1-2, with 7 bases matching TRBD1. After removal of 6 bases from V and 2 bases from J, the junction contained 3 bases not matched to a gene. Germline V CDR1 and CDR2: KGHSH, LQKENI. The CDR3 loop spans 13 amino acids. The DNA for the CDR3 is TGTGCCAGCTCTCCGGACAGGAACTATGGCTACACCTTC. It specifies CASSPDRNYGYTF.

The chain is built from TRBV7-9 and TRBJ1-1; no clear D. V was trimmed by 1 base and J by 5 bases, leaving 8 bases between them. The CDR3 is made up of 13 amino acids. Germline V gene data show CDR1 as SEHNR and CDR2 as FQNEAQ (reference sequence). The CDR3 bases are TGTGCCAGCAGCTTAGAAGGGTGGACTGAAGCTTTCTTT. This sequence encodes CASSLEGWTEAFF.

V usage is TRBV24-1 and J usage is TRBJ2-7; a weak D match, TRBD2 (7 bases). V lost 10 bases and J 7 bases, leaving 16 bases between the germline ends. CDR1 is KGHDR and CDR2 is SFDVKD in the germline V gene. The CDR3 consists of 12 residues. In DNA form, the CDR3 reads TGTGCCACGTCGGAGGGGAGGGGGGAGCAGTACTTC. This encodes CATSEGRGEQYF.

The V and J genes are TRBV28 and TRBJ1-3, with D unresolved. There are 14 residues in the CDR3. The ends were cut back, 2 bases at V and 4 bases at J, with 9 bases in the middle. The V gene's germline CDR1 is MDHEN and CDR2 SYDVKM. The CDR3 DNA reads TGTGCCAGCAGTTTAAGGAGGACCGGAAACACCATATATTTT. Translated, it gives CASSLRRTGNTIYF.